This is a list of T cell receptor beta chains from one sample in a study of CD8+ T cells in alopecia areata. The repertoire was sequenced with immunoSEQ multiplex PCR; TCRdb's copy has only in-frame clones and lacks some. The data hold tens of thousands of clones, with approximately 30% observed a single time. Sample: CD8+ T cells sorted from blood, taken at week 4, from a patient treated with tofacitinib. The receptor source for this set is a human donor with alopecia areata. The CDR3 runs from the conserved cysteine through the conserved F or W. The D gene is left open where the match is weak. The listing skips clone size in some rows; elsewhere it reads once, few, many or a size class.

CDR3 DNA,CDR3 protein,V gene,D gene,clone size,J gene
TGTGCCAGCAGCTTAGTACGGGGGCCTACTGTCCTCTACAATGAGCAGTTCTTC,CASSLVRGPTVLYNEQFF,TRBV7-6,NA,few,TRBJ2-1
TGTGCCAGCAGCGAGGTACGAGAAGATGAGCAGTTCTTC,CASSEVREDEQFF,TRBV7-9,NA,NA,TRBJ2-1
TGTGCCTGGAGTGGACCTGAGGGACAGGACTATGGCTACACCTTC,CAWSGPEGQDYGYTF,TRBV30,TRBD1,NA,TRBJ1-2
TGTGCCAGCAGCGTAGGTGGAGAGACCCAGTACTTC,CASSVGGETQYF,TRBV9,NA,NA,TRBJ2-5
TGCAGCGTTGATGGCTCGGGGACTAGTGGTTACGAGCAGTACTTC,CSVDGSGTSGYEQYF,TRBV29-1,TRBD2,few,TRBJ2-7
TGCAGTGCTAGAGATAATCAGCCCCAGCATTTT,CSARDNQPQHF,TRBV20-1,NA,NA,TRBJ1-5
TGCAGCGTTCTTTCCAGGGGTGGAACCTACGAGCAGTACTTC,CSVLSRGGTYEQYF,TRBV29-1,NA,NA,TRBJ2-7
TGCAGCGTTGAAAAACGCACTAGCGGGGCCATCTACGAGCAGTACTTC,CSVEKRTSGAIYEQYF,TRBV29-1,TRBD2,NA,TRBJ2-7
TGTGCCAGCAGCCAGGTGGACGGAACTAATGAAAAACTGTTTTTT,CASSQVDGTNEKLFF,TRBV14,NA,NA,TRBJ1-4
TGCAGCGTTTTATCCGAGGACAACAGAGTCGATCAAAAACTGTTTTTT,CSVLSEDNRVDQKLFF,TRBV29-1,NA,few,TRBJ1-4
TGTGCCGCTAGCGGTGGTGGGGGATACAATGAGCAGTTCTTC,CAASGGGGYNEQFF,TRBV19,TRBD2,NA,TRBJ2-1
TGTGCCAGCAGTTCCGAACCCCCACCAACCGACTTCGGATACTTC,CASSSEPPPTDFGYF,TRBV27,NA,NA,TRBJ2-7
TGTGCCTGGAGTGTAGGGGCGGGACAAAACATTCAGTACTTC,CAWSVGAGQNIQYF,TRBV30,NA,NA,TRBJ2-4
TGTGCCAGCAGCGTAGGGGACAGCTTGAACACTGAAGCTTTCTTT,CASSVGDSLNTEAFF,TRBV9,TRBD1,NA,TRBJ1-1
TGTGCCAGTAGTATGGAGGAGGGCTCGAACACTGAAGCTTTCTTT,CASSMEEGSNTEAFF,TRBV19,NA,NA,TRBJ1-1
TGCAGCGTTGAGGCCAGAGCCCCGGGAGGCACGTACTCCTACGAGCAGTACTTC,CSVEARAPGGTYSYEQYF,TRBV29-1,TRBD2,few,TRBJ2-7